This T cell receptor (beta chain) was sequenced for a study of cytomegalovirus exposure and HLA in healthy donors. Study details: An earlier analysis found some 100 million unique TCR beta sequences from approximately 200 million T cells. Study-level findings and limits: Across donors, most TCRs were seen rarely, yet some public ones were widespread. V- and J-gene trimming of TCR beta was linked (in a later analysis) to a missense DCLRE1C variant.

13 Jbeta primers and 60 Vbeta primers were used for the PCR. Sequenced by immunoSEQ multiplex PCR; TCRdb stores in-frame clones only, minus some. The table lists roughly 120,000 clones, over 70% of them singletons. Regarding this clone: The antigen remains undetermined.

What was sequenced was PBMCs. The TCR sequence derives from a woman aged 45-59 years in good health and CMV-seropositive.

CDR3 sequence reads: CASSPLGGQAATEAFF. In nucleotides, the CDR3 is TGTGCCAGCTCACCATTGGGCGGACAGGCAGCCACTGAAGCTTTCTTT. This chain uses TRBV18 with TRBJ1-1; TRBD1 matches 7 bases. Looked up from germline, CDR1 is KGHSH and CDR2 is LQKENI. The junction had 10 bases not matched to a gene; V was cut back by 2 bases and J by 4 bases. CDR3 length: 16 amino acids. Together with reference TRBV18 and TRBJ1-1, the CDR3 gives the full variable domain: NAGVMQNPRHLVRRRGQEARLRCSPMKGHSHVYWYRQLPEEGLKFMVYLQKENIIDESGMPKERFSAEFPKEGPSILRIQQVVRGDSAAYFCASSPLGGQAATEAFFGQGTRLTVV.